This T cell receptor (beta chain) was found in a study of type 1 regulatory T cells. Study at large: An in vitro protocol generated T-allo10, a Tr1-enriched, alloantigen-specific CD4 T cell product.

The graft donor-derived T-allo10 cells reportedly recognize host alloantigens, are anergic, and suppress alloantigen-specifically. A remark on this clonotype: Its cognate antigen is unknown.

This CDR3 comprises 12 residues. Per the germline V gene, CDR1 is DFQATT and CDR2 is SNEGSKA (reference sequence). Deletions cut 0 bases from V and 2 bases from J, with 3 bases between. TCRdb reanalysed the reads using MiXCR and keeps one entry per CDR3 protein. The data show roughly 67,000 distinct CDR3 sequences, with about 62% seen just once and less than 8.5% held by the top ten. Input material: cultured T cells, either the whole culture or a sorted T cell fraction (not recorded which). Sample subset: Tr1-enriched cell product generated in vitro against host alloantigens. The clonotype was recovered from a human donor in good health. This chain connects TRBV20-1 to TRBJ2-3, with no clear D. CDR3 sequence: CSAREVTDTQYF. Here the CDR3 DNA reads TGCAGTGCTAGAGAAGTCACAGATACGCAGTATTTT.